One and the same sample provided the 25 T cell receptor beta chains below, sequenced in a study of brain metastases from non-small cell lung cancer. The data were produced by immunoSEQ multiplex PCR, yet TCRdb's version contains in-frame clones alone and is incomplete. The sample has 14,000 to 15,000 clones, around 83% seen once. The source material was primary lung tumor tissue. Receptors were obtained from a donor at least 40 years old with non-small cell lung cancer.

J is TRBJ1-2 and V is TRBV7-9, with TRBD1 as a possible D gene (6 bases). The CDR3 consists of 13 residues. V shed 5 bases and J shed 3 bases, with 10 bases lying between them. Germline CDR1 and CDR2: SEHNR and FQNEAQ (reference sequence). The DNA of the CDR3 is TGTGCCAGCAGCCCGCGACAGGACTATGGCTACACCTTC. It translates to CASSPRQDYGYTF.

The genes are TRBV25-1 and TRBJ2-1, with D perhaps TRBD1 or TRBD2 (5 bases each). The CDR3 has 14 residues. Germline V lookup: CDR1 MGHDK, CDR2 SYGVNS. Trimming shortened V by 2 bases and J by 14 bases, and 19 bases separated the two germline ends. CDR3 nucleotide sequence: TGTGCCAGCAGTGAACAAGATAGGGACGGGTACGAGTTCTTC. Its translation: CASSEQDRDGYEFF.

The CDR3 nucleotides are TGTGCCAGCAGTTTAGAGGGACAGGTGAAGGGTGGCTACACCTTC. Translation gives CASSLEGQVKGGYTF. The chain links TRBV27 to TRBJ1-2, with 8 bases aligning to TRBD1. The germline V gene has CDR1 MNHEY and CDR2 SMNVEV (reference sequence). Losses at the gene ends were 2 bases for V and 7 bases for J; bases not matched to a gene: 9. The CDR3 has 15 amino acids.

A word on this clone: This clone may be a read error of a much larger clone one base away. V is TRBV6-1 and J is TRBJ1-2; 7 bases are a match to TRBD1. Germline CDR1 MNHNS, CDR2 SASEGT. The CDR3 sequence is 13 residues long. CDR3 loop: CASRSGTAYGYTF. The CDR3 region has the DNA TGTGCCAGCAGATCCGGGACAGCCTATGGCTATACCTTC.

V gene TRBV12-5 combines with J gene TRBJ1-4; 7 nucleotides line up with TRBD1. The J segment lost 0 bases and the V segment lost 5 bases, leaving 6 bases of the junction unmatched. Germline assignment: CDR1 LGHNT and CDR2 FRNRAP. There are 16 residues in the CDR3. The CDR3 loop is CASGRGTAATNEKLFF. The DNA for the CDR3 is TGTGCTAGTGGTAGGGGGACAGCCGCAACTAATGAAAAACTGTTTTTT.

This clone was detected only once. The CDR3 sequence: CASSQDRQGVTPLHF. For the CDR3, the DNA is TGTGCCAGCAGCCAAGACAGACAGGGGGTCACACCCCTCCACTTT. This sequence joins TRBV14 and TRBJ1-6, with TRBD1 identical over 9 bases. CDR1 is SGHDN and CDR2 is FVKESK in the germline V gene. The V gene end was trimmed by 0 bases and the J gene end by 11 bases; junction bases not matched to a gene: 5. The CDR3 extends over 15 amino acids.

This sequence joins TRBV12-3 or TRBV12-4 and TRBJ2-5; TRBD1 might be the D (5 bases). Trimming stripped 2 bases from V and 11 bases from J, with 12 bases between. There are 12 residues in the CDR3. In nucleotides, the CDR3 is TGTGCCAGCAGTTTAACCCAGGGTGGACAGTACTTC. As protein: CASSLTQGGQYF.

The rearrangement links TRBV7-9 to TRBJ1-1; tentatively, D is TRBD1 (5 bases). Deletions cut 6 bases from V and 1 base from J, with 18 bases between. This CDR3 spans 16 amino acids. Germline V gene sequence: CDR1 SEHNR, CDR2 FQNEAQ (reference sequence). The DNA for the CDR3 is TGTGCCAGCAGTACCATGAGTAGGGGAAAGAACACTGAAGCTTTCTTT. Its translation: CASSTMSRGKNTEAFF.

V gene TRBV12-3 or TRBV12-4 combines with J gene TRBJ2-5; D is unclear. Trimming cost V 3 bases and J 9 bases, with 11 bases left between them. This CDR3 comprises 12 residues. The CDR3 DNA is TGTGCCAGCAGTTTGCTGGCGAACGCCCAGTACTTC. It yields the protein CASSLLANAQYF.

The J gene is TRBJ2-4, the V gene TRBV7-9, with unresolved D. CDR3 length: 13 amino acids. From germline, CDR1 is SEHNR and CDR2 FQNEAQ (reference sequence). V was shortened by 7 bases and J by 3 bases, with 10 bases between the two germline ends. DNA for the CDR3: TGTGCCAGCACTGACTCTAACAAAAACATTCAGTACTTC. As protein: CASTDSNKNIQYF.

The chain couples TRBV20-1 to TRBJ1-1; tentative D call: TRBD1 (5 bases). The CDR3 extends over 10 amino acids. Germline CDR1 reads DFQATT; CDR2 reads SNEGSKA (reference sequence). The CDR3 DNA reads TGCGGGGGAGGAGAGTATGAAGCTTTCTTT. Protein sequence: CGGGEYEAFF.

This clone was detected once. J is TRBJ1-1 and V is TRBV6-6, with D maybe TRBD1 (5 bases). The CDR3 spans 14 residues. Germline V lookup: CDR1 MNHNY, CDR2 SVGAGI (reference sequence). The V gene lost 6 bases and the J gene lost 4 bases, with 15 bases spanning the gap. In nucleotides, the CDR3 is TGTGCCAGCAGCCCCCGGGGGGGAGGCACTGAAGCTTTCTTT. As protein: CASSPRGGGTEAFF.

V usage is TRBV9 and J usage is TRBJ2-3; TRBD1 agrees at 9 bases. The V gene end was trimmed by 4 bases and the J gene end by 0 bases; junction bases not matched to a gene: 6. Per germline, CDR1 SGDLS and CDR2 YYNGEE. This CDR3 is 16 amino acids long. CDR3 sequence reads: CASSPETGGSTDTQYF. The CDR3 bases are TGTGCCAGCAGCCCCGAGACAGGGGGGAGCACAGATACGCAGTATTTT.

The chain carries TRBV5-4 and TRBJ2-6, with 7 bases aligning to TRBD1. Germline CDR1 is SGHNT and CDR2 is YYREEE (reference sequence). The CDR3 runs 17 residues. V lost 4 bases to trimming and J lost 0 bases; unmatched junction nucleotides: 7. The CDR3 here is CASSAPTGSSGANVLTF. The CDR3 DNA reads as TGTGCCAGCAGCGCCCCGACAGGGAGCTCTGGGGCCAACGTCCTGACTTTC.

The sample holds one count of this clone. V usage is TRBV3-1 (or the pseudogene TRBV3-2) and J usage is TRBJ2-7; D tentatively reads TRBD1 or TRBD2 (6 bases each). There are 14 residues in the CDR3. V lost 3 bases to trimming and J lost 3 bases, with 12 bases between them. Germline V gene sequence: CDR1 LGHDT, CDR2 YNNKEL (reference sequence). CDR3 amino acids: CASSQEGVFYEQYF. In nucleotides, the CDR3 is TGTGCCAGCAGCCAGGAGGGGGTTTTCTACGAGCAGTACTTC.

The chain joins TRBV5-1 to TRBJ2-2, with a tentative D call TRBD1 (6 bases). The CDR3 sequence is 14 residues long. Per germline, CDR1 SGHRS and CDR2 YFSETQ. The germline V and J ends were trimmed by 3 bases and 8 bases, with 14 bases remaining between them. CDR3 amino acids: CASSWGQEIGELFF. The DNA for the CDR3 is TGCGCCAGCAGCTGGGGACAAGAGATTGGGGAGCTGTTTTTT. Based on the CDR3 plus reference TRBV5-1 and TRBJ2-2, the full variable domain is KAGVTQTPRYLIKTRGQQVTLSCSPISGHRSVSWYQQTPGQGLQFLFEYFSETQRNKGNFPGRFSGRQFSNSRSEMNVSTLELGDSALYLCASSWGQEIGELFFGEGSRLTVL.

This clone was detected only once. The rearrangement links TRBV7-9 to TRBJ1-2, with a possible D match to TRBD1 (6 bases). The CDR3 totals 14 residues. Per the germline V gene, CDR1 is SEHNR and CDR2 is FQNEAQ (reference sequence). V dropped 7 bases and J dropped 3 bases, with 15 bases sitting between them. The DNA for the CDR3 is TGTGCCAGCATACCCCGGACAGAGGACTATGGCTACACCTTC. Translation: CASIPRTEDYGYTF.

The chain couples TRBV30 to TRBJ1-2; possible D gene TRBD1, 5 bases. Between the trimmed V and J ends, which lost 0 bases and 1 base, there was a span of 9 bases. The CDR3 covers 14 residues. CDR1 GTSNPN and CDR2 SVGIG come from the germline V gene (reference sequence). For the CDR3, the DNA is TGTGCCTGGAGTGTATGGGGGGTTAACTATGGCTACACCTTC. Protein sequence: CAWSVWGVNYGYTF. Drawing the rest from reference TRBV30 and TRBJ1-2, the complete variable domain is SQTIHQWPATLVQPVGSPLSLECTVEGTSNPNLYWYRQAAGRGLQLLFYSVGIGQISSEVPQNLSASRPQDRQFILSSKKLLLSDSGFYLCAWSVWGVNYGYTFGSGTRLTVV.

The chain has TRBV30 and TRBJ2-4; the D gene could be TRBD1 or TRBD2 (6 bases each). V dropped 7 bases and J dropped 0 bases, with 16 bases sitting between them. This CDR3 is built from 15 residues. Germline loops: CDR1 GTSNPN, CDR2 SVGIG (reference sequence). CDR3 nucleotide sequence: TGTGCCTCGGGGGCAGGGATGCTAGCCAAAAACATTCAGTACTTC. This encodes CASGAGMLAKNIQYF.

The chain is built from TRBV21-1 and TRBJ2-7; the listed D gene, TRBD1, was not tested against the DNA. TRBV21-1 is noted as a pseudogene. CDR3 length: 16 residues. CDR3 DNA: TGTGCCAGCAGCCATGATCCCGGGACAGAGACCTACGAGCAGTACTTC. It is translated as CASSHDPGTETYEQYF.

This chain links TRBV12-3 or TRBV12-4 with TRBJ1-5; D ambiguous. V gave up 5 bases and J gave up 11 bases, with 13 bases separating them. This CDR3 is built from 12 residues. Here the CDR3 DNA reads TGTGCCAGCAGTCCGAAGGCCGGGACCCAGCATTTT. Its protein is CASSPKAGTQHF.

This rearrangement joins TRBV24-1 to TRBJ2-2; 8 nucleotides agree with TRBD2. Looked up from germline, CDR1 is KGHDR and CDR2 is SFDVKD. V was pared by 6 bases and J by 2 bases, with 1 base of the junction left unmatched. The CDR3 is 14 amino acids. The CDR3 region is CATSTSGNTGELFF. CDR3 nucleotide sequence: TGTGCCACCAGTACTAGCGGTAACACCGGGGAGCTGTTTTTT.

The chain joins TRBV4-1 to TRBJ1-1; the D gene is possibly TRBD1 (5 bases). Per germline, CDR1 MGHRA and CDR2 YSYEKL. This CDR3 is 15 amino acids long. V dropped 3 bases and J dropped 11 bases, with 22 bases sitting between them. The CDR3 sequence is CASSQERTSAGHAFF. Here the CDR3 DNA reads TGCGCCAGCAGCCAGGAGAGGACCTCCGCGGGGCATGCTTTCTTT.

The chain carries TRBV11-3 and TRBJ1-4; 7 positions match TRBD1. Per the germline V gene, CDR1 is SGHNT and CDR2 is YENEEA. The V and J ends lost 7 bases and 4 bases, in that order; junction bases with no gene match: 9. The CDR3 has 15 amino acids. CDR3 DNA sequence: TGTGCCAGCACCCCCCCCGACAGGGATAATGAAAAACTGTTTTTT. This codes for CASTPPDRDNEKLFF.

This clone showed up just a few times. The V and J genes are TRBV12-5 and TRBJ1-4, with D maybe TRBD1 (5 bases). Germline CDR1 LGHNT, CDR2 FRNRAP. The CDR3 extends over 13 amino acids. V was clipped by 5 bases and J by 8 bases, with 12 bases between them. CDR3: CASGQSGQEKLFF. The DNA of the CDR3 is TGTGCTAGTGGTCAATCAGGGCAGGAAAAACTGTTTTTT.